This entry features one TCR beta chain sequence. Its antigen remains unidentified. One end of the junction varies from germline; a read error may be responsible. The entry originates in a study of Graves' ophthalmopathy and Graves' hyperthyroidism. Looked up from germline, CDR1 is SNHLY and CDR2 is FYNNEI. The CDR3 consists of 14 residues. CDR3 regions of TCR beta were amplified from RNA transcripts. An initial RT-PCR round employing HTBI primers preceded a second-round multiplex PCR. TCRdb re-called the multiplex PCR reads through MiXCR, storing one row per CDR3 protein. The sample has around 670,000 distinct CDR3 sequences, 40% seen once; the top ten hold 44%. General study findings and limits: With a specificity of 72.22% and a sensitivity of more than 65%, the model predicted ophthalmopathy progression.

The diagnosis combined clinical symptoms, thyroxine, TRAb, thyroid ultrasound and orbital computed tomography scans. This sequence was found in an adult man with Graves' ophthalmopathy. Sequenced sample: peripheral blood. J is TRBJ2-5 and V is TRBV2, with TRBD1 identical over 9 bases. The DNA of the CDR3 is TGTGCCAGCAGGGCCACAGGGGGCGAAGAGACCCAGTGCTTC. Amino acid sequence: CASRATGGEETQCF.